This record covers a single T cell receptor (beta chain). Its antigen is unidentified. Using immunoSEQ multiplex PCR, the repertoire was profiled, and TCRdb retains in-frame clones only, with some absent. The repertoire includes several thousand clones, 70% to 85% of them detected once, and less than 30% sits in the top ten. This sample was taken from a study of PD-1 blockade in classical Hodgkin lymphoma. The study, taken as a whole, reports: Newly diagnosed patients had diversity similar to the baseline diversity of complete responders. Relapsed/refractory patients reportedly had lower baseline diversity than newly diagnosed patients.

Time point described: cycle 4 day 1 (C4D1), after more than five weeks of nivolumab. Every patient experienced relapse after autologous stem cell transplantation, and brentuximab vedotin exposure varied. The study recorded best responses of complete response, partial response or progressive disease. This receptor was obtained from a human donor with classical Hodgkin lymphoma. The sequencing here drew on peripheral blood mononuclear cells (PBMCs), taken before the fourth cycle of nivolumab.

CDR3 loop: CASSEALGPKSNQPQHF. In DNA form, the CDR3 reads TGTGCCAGCAGTGAAGCGCTTGGACCGAAGAGCAATCAGCCCCAGCATTTT. The J gene is TRBJ1-5, the V gene TRBV2; D is unresolved. The CDR3 runs 17 residues. CDR1 and CDR2 from the germline V gene are SNHLY and FYNNEI. Trimming left V 0 bases short and J 1 base short, with 13 bases between.